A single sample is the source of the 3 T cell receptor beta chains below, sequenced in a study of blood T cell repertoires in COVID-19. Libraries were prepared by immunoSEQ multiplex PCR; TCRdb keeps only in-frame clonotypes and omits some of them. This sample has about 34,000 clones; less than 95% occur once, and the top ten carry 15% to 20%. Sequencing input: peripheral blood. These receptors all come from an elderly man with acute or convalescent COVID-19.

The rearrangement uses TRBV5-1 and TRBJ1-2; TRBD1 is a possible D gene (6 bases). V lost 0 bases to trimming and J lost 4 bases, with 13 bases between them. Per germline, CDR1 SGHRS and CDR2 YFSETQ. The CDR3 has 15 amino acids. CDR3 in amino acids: CASSLAGQSIYGYTF. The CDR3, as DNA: TGCGCCAGCAGCTTGGCAGGACAGTCCATCTATGGCTACACCTTC. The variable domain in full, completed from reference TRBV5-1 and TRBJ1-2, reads KAGVTQTPRYLIKTRGQQVTLSCSPISGHRSVSWYQQTPGQGLQFLFEYFSETQRNKGNFPGRFSGRQFSNSRSEMNVSTLELGDSALYLCASSLAGQSIYGYTFGSGTRLTVV.

The CDR3 coding sequence is TGTGCCAGTAGTGCTCAGACAGGTAGTGAAGCTTTCTTT. This encodes CASSAQTGSEAFF. This sequence joins TRBV19 and TRBJ1-1, with D perhaps matching TRBD1 (6 bases). The germline gives CDR1 LNHDA, CDR2 SQIVND (reference sequence). Trimming took 5 bases from V and 7 from J, leaving 14 bases between them. This CDR3 is built from 13 residues.

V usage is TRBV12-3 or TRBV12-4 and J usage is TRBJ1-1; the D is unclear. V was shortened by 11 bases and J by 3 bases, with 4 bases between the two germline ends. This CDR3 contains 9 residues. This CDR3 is CARYTEAFF. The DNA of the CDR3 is TGTGCCCGTTACACTGAAGCTTTCTTT.